The text below deals with one T cell receptor beta chain. The data belong to a study of blood T cell repertoires in COVID-19. The overall study: There were acute and convalescent COVID-19 samples, and they came from the United States, Italy and Spain. T cells, B-cell-depleted T cells, or PBMCs provided the cDNA or gDNA that served as material.

In the original analysis: Amplifying reference gene primers gave estimates of nucleated cell counts. TCRdb's copy holds only in-frame clones and misses some; the assay was immunoSEQ multiplex PCR. V and J calls and clone size come straight from that table; D and trimming were deduced from the DNA. Of 55,000 to 65,000 clones listed, around nine tenths are singletons. Trimming pared 5 bases from V and 1 base from J, leaving 12 bases between. The CDR3 covers 15 residues. The V gene's germline CDR1 is MDHEN and CDR2 SYDVKM. The receptor was isolated from a woman of 80 years or more with active COVID-19. The chain recombines TRBV28 with TRBJ1-3; D unresolved. The sequenced sample consisted of peripheral blood. The CDR3 protein is CASSPAGVSGNTIYF. CDR3 nucleotide sequence: TGTGCCAGCAGTCCCGCCGGGGTATCTGGAAACACCATATATTTT.